Here is one T cell receptor beta chain with its context. Its antigen is still unknown. TCRdb's copy holds only in-frame clones and misses some; the assay was immunoSEQ multiplex PCR. The repertoire holds tens of thousands of clones, with about 87% as singletons. The sample is drawn from a study of OX40 agonist ivuxolimab in advanced cancers. Across the whole study: Partial responses were achieved by three patients, one with hepatocellular carcinoma and two with cutaneous melanoma.

V lost 2 bases, J lost 3 bases, and 15 bases lay in between. Germline loops: CDR1 MNHEY, CDR2 SMNVEV (reference sequence). The CDR3 runs to 16 residues. Findings and caveats of the study: There were also nonresponders showing low normalized T-cell clonal expansion. At 0.1 to 3.0 mg/kg, clonal expansion of CD4+ and CD8+ blood T cells had occurred by week 6. With doses of 0.1-3.0 mg/kg, partial responders showed among the lowest clonal expansion.

This receptor was obtained from an adult with an advanced solid tumor such as melanoma, head and neck, liver or kidney cancer. This chain uses TRBV27 with TRBJ2-3; D might be TRBD2 (5 bases). This specimen was CD4+ or CD8+ T cells sorted from blood, taken in a trial of the OX40 agonist ivuxolimab. CDR3 sequence (DNA): TGTGCCAGCAGTTTACGGGTCGGTAGCGTAACAGATACGCAGTATTTT. The encoded protein is CASSLRVGSVTDTQYF.